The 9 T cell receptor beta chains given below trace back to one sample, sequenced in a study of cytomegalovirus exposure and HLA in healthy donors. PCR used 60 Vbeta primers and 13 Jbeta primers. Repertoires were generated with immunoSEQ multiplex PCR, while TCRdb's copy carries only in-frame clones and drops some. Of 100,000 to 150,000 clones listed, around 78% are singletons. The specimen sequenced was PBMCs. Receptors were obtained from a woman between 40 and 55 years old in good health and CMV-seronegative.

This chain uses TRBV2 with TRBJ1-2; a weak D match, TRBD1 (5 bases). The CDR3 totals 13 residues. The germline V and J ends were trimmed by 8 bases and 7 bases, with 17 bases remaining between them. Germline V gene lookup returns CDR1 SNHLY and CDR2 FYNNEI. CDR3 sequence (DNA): TGTGCCAGCTCGGGACTGTTGGCGCGTGGCTACACCTTC. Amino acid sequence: CASSGLLARGYTF.

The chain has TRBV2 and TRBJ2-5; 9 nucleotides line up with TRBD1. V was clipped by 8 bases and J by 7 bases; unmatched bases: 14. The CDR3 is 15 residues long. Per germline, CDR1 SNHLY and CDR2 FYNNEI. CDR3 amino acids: CASDRQGVSMGTQYF. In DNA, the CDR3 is TGTGCCAGCGACCGACAGGGGGTCTCCATGGGGACCCAGTACTTC. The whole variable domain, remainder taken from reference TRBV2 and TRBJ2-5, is EPEVTQTPSHQVTQMGQEVILRCVPISNHLYFYWYRQILGQKVEFLVSFYNNEISEKSEIFDDQFSVERPDGSNFTLKIRSTKLEDSAMYFCASDRQGVSMGTQYFGPGTRLLVL.

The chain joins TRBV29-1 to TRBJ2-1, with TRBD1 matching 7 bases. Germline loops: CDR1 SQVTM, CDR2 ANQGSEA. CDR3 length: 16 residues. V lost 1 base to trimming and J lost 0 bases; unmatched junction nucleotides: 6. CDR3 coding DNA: TGCAGCGTTGAAGTGGGGACAGCCAGCTCCTACAATGAGCAGTTCTTC. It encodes CSVEVGTASSYNEQFF.

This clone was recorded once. CDR3 protein: CASSPVPGQGMSSTF. CDR3 DNA: TGTGCCAGCTCACCAGTGCCGGGACAGGGTATGTCCTCCACCTTC. This chain uses TRBV18 with TRBJ1-2; 9 positions match TRBD1. The germline V gene encodes CDR1 KGHSH and CDR2 LQKENI. This CDR3 spans 15 amino acids. Unmatched junction bases numbered 14, after V lost 2 bases and J lost 13 bases.

The CDR3 DNA sequence: TGTGCCAGCAGATCGGACAGCAACTATGGCTACACCTTC. Translation gives CASRSDSNYGYTF. The chain combines TRBV7-9 with TRBJ1-2; D is possibly TRBD1 (6 bases). V lost 6 bases, J lost 2 bases, and 10 bases lay in between. The CDR3 is made up of 13 amino acids. Germline CDR1 is SEHNR and CDR2 is FQNEAQ (reference sequence). Looking up the rest from reference TRBV7-9 and TRBJ1-2 gives the full variable domain: DTGVSQNPRHKITKRGQNVTFRCDPISEHNRLYWYRQTLGQGPEFLTYFQNEAQLEKSRLLSDRFSAERPKGSFSTLEIQRTEQGDSAMYLCASRSDSNYGYTFGSGTRLTVV.

CDR3 nucleotide sequence: TGTGCCAGCAGCTTTCAGGGGGCTGGAGGAAACATTCAGTACTTC. Translation: CASSFQGAGGNIQYF. The chain employs TRBV7-9 and TRBJ2-4; 8 bases line up with TRBD1. Germline CDR1 and CDR2: SEHNR and FQNEAQ (reference sequence). The CDR3 is 15 residues long. V lost 3 bases to trimming and J lost 6 bases; unmatched junction nucleotides: 7.

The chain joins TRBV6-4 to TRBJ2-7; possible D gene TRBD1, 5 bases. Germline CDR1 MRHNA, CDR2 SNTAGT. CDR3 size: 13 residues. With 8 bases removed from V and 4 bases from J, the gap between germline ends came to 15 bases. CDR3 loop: CASPLPGPYEQYF. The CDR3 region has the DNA TGTGCCAGCCCCCTCCCAGGGCCATACGAGCAGTACTTC.

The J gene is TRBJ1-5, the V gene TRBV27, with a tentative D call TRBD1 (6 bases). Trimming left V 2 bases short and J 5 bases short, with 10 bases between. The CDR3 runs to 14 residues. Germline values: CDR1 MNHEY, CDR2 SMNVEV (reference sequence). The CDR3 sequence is CASSLRGADQPQHF. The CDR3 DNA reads TGTGCCAGCAGTTTACGGGGGGCGGATCAGCCCCAGCATTTT.

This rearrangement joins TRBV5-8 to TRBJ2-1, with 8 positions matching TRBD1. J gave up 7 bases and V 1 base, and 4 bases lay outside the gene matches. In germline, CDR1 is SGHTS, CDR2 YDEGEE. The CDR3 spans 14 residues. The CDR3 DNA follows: TGTGCCAGCAGCTTGCCGGACAGGGAAAATGAGCAGTTCTTC. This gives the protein CASSLPDRENEQFF.